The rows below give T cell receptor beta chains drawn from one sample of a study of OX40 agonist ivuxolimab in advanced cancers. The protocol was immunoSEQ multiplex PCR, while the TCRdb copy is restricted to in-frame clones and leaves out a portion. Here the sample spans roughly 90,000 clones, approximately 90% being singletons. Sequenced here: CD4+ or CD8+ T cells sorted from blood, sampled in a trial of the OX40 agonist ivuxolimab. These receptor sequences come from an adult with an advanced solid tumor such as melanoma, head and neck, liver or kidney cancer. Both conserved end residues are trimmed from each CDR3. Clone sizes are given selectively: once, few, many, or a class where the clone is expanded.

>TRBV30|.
AWRASSSYNEQF
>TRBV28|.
ASSFGGFAKNIQY
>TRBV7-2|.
ASSEGGDEQY
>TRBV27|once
ASNVTGVSYEQY
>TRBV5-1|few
ASRLAGGPGEQY
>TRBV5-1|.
ASSPGQGDTQY
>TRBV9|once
ASSGDSWNTEAF
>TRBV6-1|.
ASKVRGVDEKLF
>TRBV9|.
ASSVEVGGTSSGELF
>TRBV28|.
ASRPGHGANEQF
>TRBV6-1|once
ASSERADYEQY
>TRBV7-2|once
ASSLGAGGVYEQY
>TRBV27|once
ASRKQGGTFEQF
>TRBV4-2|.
ASSQAPLNEQF
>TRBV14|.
ASSPPVGTYNEQF
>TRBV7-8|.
ASSLGGDSYEQY
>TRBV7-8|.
ASSLAHSQPQH
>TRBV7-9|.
ASSTGGPIDTQY
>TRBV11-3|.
ASSLDPRFNEQF
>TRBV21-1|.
ASSLRIVGETQY
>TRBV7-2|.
ASSLNQGGSNQPQH
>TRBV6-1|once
ASSGPGLSTDTQY
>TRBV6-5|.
ASSTDGLSTGELF
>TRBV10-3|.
AISPTGTTDTQY
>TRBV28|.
ASSPHTGGDEKLF
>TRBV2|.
ASSRQAYEQY
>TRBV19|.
ASTPTDRDTQY
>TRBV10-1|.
ASSARQGAITEAF
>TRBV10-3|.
AISEGGYEQY
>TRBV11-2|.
ASSLGPGGPYEQY
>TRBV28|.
ASSRRTGETQY
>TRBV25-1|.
ASGHRTSGRDDEQF
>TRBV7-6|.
ASSLAGLGETQY
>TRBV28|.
ASLDPGLAGGREQY
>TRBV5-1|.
ASSYTGEASVEQY
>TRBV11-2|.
ASSLDDLEVTSTDTQY
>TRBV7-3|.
ASSLSGRGGTDTQY
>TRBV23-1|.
ASSQSPGATRTDTQY
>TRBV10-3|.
AIRPSGGRINEQF
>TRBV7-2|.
ASSFTGGSYNEQF
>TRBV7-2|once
ASSPGRGGRTDTQY
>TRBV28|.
ASSFLGLRDNLAKNIQY
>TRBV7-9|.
ASSLSREYNEQF